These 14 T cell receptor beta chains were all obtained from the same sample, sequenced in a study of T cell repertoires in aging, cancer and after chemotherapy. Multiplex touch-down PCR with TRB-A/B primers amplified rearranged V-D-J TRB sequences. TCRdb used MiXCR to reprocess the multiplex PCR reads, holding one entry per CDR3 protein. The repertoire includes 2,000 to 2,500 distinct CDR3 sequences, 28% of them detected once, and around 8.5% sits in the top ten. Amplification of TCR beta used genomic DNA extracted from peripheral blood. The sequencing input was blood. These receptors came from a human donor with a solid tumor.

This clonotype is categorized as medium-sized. The CDR3 DNA reads as TGTGCCAGCAGTGAAAAAGCCCGAGGCGAGCAGTACGTC. It encodes CASSEKARGEQYV. J is TRBJ2-7 and V is TRBV6-1; D remains ambiguous. Germline lookup yields CDR1 MNHNS and CDR2 SASEGT. The CDR3 has 13 amino acids. V lost 2 bases and J 6 bases, leaving 11 bases between the germline ends.

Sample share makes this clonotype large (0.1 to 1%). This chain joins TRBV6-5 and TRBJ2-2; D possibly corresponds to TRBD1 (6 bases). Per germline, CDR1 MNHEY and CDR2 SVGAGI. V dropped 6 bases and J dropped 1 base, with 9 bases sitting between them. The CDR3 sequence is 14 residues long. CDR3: CASRTTGNTGELFF. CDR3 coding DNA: TGTGCCAGCAGGACGACAGGGAACACCGGGGAGCTGTTTTTT.

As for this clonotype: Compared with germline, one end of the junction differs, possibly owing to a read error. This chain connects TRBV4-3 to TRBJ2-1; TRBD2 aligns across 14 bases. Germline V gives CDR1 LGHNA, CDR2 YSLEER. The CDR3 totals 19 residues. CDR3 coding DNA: TGTGCCAGCAGCCCCCGAGAAGGAGGACTAGCGGGAGGAAGGAATGAGCAGTTCTTC. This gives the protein CASSPREGGLAGGRNEQFF.

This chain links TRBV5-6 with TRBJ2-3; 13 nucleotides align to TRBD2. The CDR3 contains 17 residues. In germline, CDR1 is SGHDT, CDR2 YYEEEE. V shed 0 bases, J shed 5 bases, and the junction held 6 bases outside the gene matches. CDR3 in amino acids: CASSLELTSGRLDTQYF. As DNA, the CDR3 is TGTGCCAGCAGCTTGGAACTGACTAGCGGGAGGTTAGATACGCAGTATTTT.

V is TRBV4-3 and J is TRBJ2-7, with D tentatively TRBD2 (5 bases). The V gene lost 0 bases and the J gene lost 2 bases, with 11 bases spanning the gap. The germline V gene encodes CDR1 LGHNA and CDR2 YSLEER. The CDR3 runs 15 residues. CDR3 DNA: TGCGCCAGCAGCCAAGATGAGGGTGGGCCCTACGAGCAGTACTTC. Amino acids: CASSQDEGGPYEQYF.

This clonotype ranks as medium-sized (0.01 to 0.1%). CDR3 amino acids: CASGEGGNGANVLTF. Written as DNA, the CDR3 is TGTGCCAGCGGGGAGGGGGGTAACGGGGCCAACGTCCTGACTTTC. V gene TRBV6-1 combines with J gene TRBJ2-6; D perhaps matches TRBD2 (7 bases). CDR1 is MNHNS and CDR2 is SASEGT in the germline V gene. The germline V and J ends were trimmed by 8 bases and 4 bases, with 15 bases remaining between them. CDR3 length equals 15 residues.

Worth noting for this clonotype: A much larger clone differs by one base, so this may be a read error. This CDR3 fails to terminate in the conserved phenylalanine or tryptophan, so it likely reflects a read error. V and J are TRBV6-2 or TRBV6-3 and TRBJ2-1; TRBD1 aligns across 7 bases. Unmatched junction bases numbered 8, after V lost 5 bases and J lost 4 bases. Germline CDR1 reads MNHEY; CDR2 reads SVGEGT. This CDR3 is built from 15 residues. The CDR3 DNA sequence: TGTGCCAGCAGTGAGGCCGGGACAGATTACAATGAGCAGTTCCTC. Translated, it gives CASSEAGTDYNEQFL.

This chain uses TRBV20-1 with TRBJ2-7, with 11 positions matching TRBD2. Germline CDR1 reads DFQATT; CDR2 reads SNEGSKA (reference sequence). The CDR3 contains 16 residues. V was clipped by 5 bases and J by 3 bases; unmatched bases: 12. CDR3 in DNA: TGCAGTGCTCCTCGACTGACTAGCGGGGACGTCTACGAGCAGTACTTC. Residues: CSAPRLTSGDVYEQYF.

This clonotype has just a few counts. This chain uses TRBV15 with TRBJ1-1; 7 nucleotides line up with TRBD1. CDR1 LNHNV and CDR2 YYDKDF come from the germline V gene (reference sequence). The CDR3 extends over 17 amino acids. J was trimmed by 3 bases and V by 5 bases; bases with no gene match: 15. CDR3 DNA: TGTGCCACCAGCGGATTACCGGGACAGCAGAAAGACACTGAAGCTTTCTTT. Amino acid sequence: CATSGLPGQQKDTEAFF.

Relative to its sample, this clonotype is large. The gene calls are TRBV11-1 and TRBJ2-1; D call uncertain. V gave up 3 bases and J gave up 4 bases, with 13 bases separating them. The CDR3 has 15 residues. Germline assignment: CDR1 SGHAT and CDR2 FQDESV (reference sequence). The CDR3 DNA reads TGTGCCAGCAGCTTTTTCACTTTTCCTTACAATGAGCAGTTCTTC. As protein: CASSFFTFPYNEQFF.

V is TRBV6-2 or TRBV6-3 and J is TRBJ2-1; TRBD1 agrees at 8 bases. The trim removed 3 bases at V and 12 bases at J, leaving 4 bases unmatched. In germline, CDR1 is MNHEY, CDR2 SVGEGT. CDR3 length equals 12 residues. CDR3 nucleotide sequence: TGTGCCAGCAGTTATGGCGGACAGGGGCAGTTCTTC. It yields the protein CASSYGGQGQFF.

The CDR3 loop is CASSLGLAGGYNEQFF. The CDR3 region has the DNA TGTGCCAGCAGTTTAGGGCTAGCGGGAGGATACAATGAGCAGTTCTTC. The chain links TRBV12-3 or TRBV12-4 to TRBJ2-1, with 11 bases that match TRBD2. V trimming: 1 base; J trimming: 4 bases; junction bases outside the gene matches: 3. The CDR3 has 16 amino acids.

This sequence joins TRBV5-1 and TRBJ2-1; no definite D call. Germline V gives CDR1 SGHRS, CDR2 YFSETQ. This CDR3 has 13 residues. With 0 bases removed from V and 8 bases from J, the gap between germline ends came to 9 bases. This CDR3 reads CASSLVVGDEQFF. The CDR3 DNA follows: TGCGCCAGCAGCTTGGTGGTAGGCGATGAGCAGTTCTTC. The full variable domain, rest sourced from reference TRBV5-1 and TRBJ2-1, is KAGVTQTPRYLIKTRGQQVTLSCSPISGHRSVSWYQQTPGQGLQFLFEYFSETQRNKGNFPGRFSGRQFSNSRSEMNVSTLELGDSALYLCASSLVVGDEQFFGPGTRLTVL.

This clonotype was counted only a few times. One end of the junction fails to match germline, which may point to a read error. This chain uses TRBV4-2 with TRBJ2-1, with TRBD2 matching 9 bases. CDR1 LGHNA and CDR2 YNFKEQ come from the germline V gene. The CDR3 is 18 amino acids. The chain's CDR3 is CASSQEGGGGVSYNEQFF. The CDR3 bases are TGCGCCAGCAGCCAAGAAGGAGGCGGGGGGGTCTCCTACAATGAGCAGTTCTTC.